These 20 T cell receptor beta chains share one sample of origin, sequenced in a study of cytomegalovirus exposure and HLA in healthy donors. 13 Jbeta primers and 60 Vbeta primers were used for the PCR. Here immunoSEQ multiplex PCR was the method, and the copy in TCRdb shows in-frame clones only, minus some. The profile shows some 190,000 clones, approximately 86% of them singletons. The sequenced sample consisted of PBMCs. The receptors here all came from a woman aged 30 to 39 in good health and CMV-seronegative.

The V and J genes are TRBV28 and TRBJ1-1, with a possible D match to TRBD1 (6 bases). The CDR3 runs to 14 residues. Trimming left V 6 bases short and J 1 base short, with 12 bases between. CDR1 MDHEN and CDR2 SYDVKM come from the germline V gene. Here the CDR3 reads CASRHRDRNTEAFF. CDR3 DNA: TGTGCCAGCAGGCACAGGGATCGGAACACTGAAGCTTTCTTT.

This rearrangement joins TRBV28 to TRBJ2-1; 10 positions agree with TRBD2. Germline V gene lookup returns CDR1 MDHEN and CDR2 SYDVKM. The CDR3 loop spans 14 amino acids. V gave up 2 bases and J gave up 6 bases; unmatched junction bases: 1. The CDR3 spells CASSLSGRVNEQFF. CDR3 DNA: TGTGCCAGCAGTTTAAGCGGGAGGGTCAATGAGCAGTTCTTC. The full variable domain, rest sourced from reference TRBV28 and TRBJ2-1, is DVKVTQSSRYLVKRTGEKVFLECVQDMDHENMFWYRQDPGLGLRLIYFSYDVKMKEKGDIPEGYSVSREKKERFSLILESASTNQTSMYLCASSLSGRVNEQFFGPGTRLTVL.

The V call is TRBV28, the J call TRBJ1-5; tentative D call: TRBD1 (6 bases). The CDR3 extends over 14 amino acids. CDR1 MDHEN and CDR2 SYDVKM come from the germline V gene. V was cut by 6 bases and J by 7 bases, with 16 bases left in between. CDR3 in amino acids: CASSEGGGGQPQHF. DNA of the CDR3: TGTGCCAGCAGCGAGGGGGGAGGGGGGCAGCCCCAGCATTTT.

This clone was seen a single time. The junction does not match germline at one end; this may be a read error. J is TRBJ1-1 and V is TRBV10-3, with D possibly matching TRBD1 (5 bases). Germline V gives CDR1 ENHRY, CDR2 SYGVKD. The CDR3 consists of 15 residues. CDR3 region: CAISDPSGVNTGAFF. The CDR3 DNA reads TGTGCCATCAGTGACCCTTCGGGGGTAAACACTGGAGCTTTCTTT.

On this clone: Other DNA sequences in this sample translate to the same CDR3. V and J are TRBV5-6 and TRBJ2-7, with no clear D. The CDR3 has 13 amino acids. The V and J ends lost 0 bases and 4 bases respectively, with 8 bases between them. The germline V gene has CDR1 SGHDT and CDR2 YYEEEE. DNA of the CDR3: TGTGCCAGCAGCTTGGAATTGGCTTACGAGCAGTACTTC. As protein: CASSLELAYEQYF.

This chain links TRBV4-1 with TRBJ2-5; the D is unclear. Germline lookup yields CDR1 MGHRA and CDR2 YSYEKL. There are 14 residues in the CDR3. V was shortened by 2 bases and J by 5 bases, with 12 bases between the two germline ends. CDR3 amino acids: CASSQKDNRETQYF. Here the CDR3 DNA reads TGCGCCAGCAGCCAAAAAGACAATCGGGAGACCCAGTACTTC.

This rearrangement joins TRBV6-5 to TRBJ1-1; TRBD1 aligns across 9 bases. This CDR3 region has 14 residues. Per the germline V gene, CDR1 is MNHEY and CDR2 is SVGAGI. V lost 5 bases and J lost 5; bases outside the gene matches: 6. This CDR3 is CASSAGTGRTEAFF. Here the CDR3 DNA reads TGTGCCAGCAGTGCCGGGACAGGGAGAACTGAAGCTTTCTTT.

This clone showed up just a few times. J is TRBJ2-7 and V is TRBV6-1; tentatively, D is TRBD1 (6 bases). V lost 8 bases and J lost 0, with 11 bases in between. CDR3 size: 13 residues. Per the germline V gene, CDR1 is MNHNS and CDR2 is SASEGT. CDR3 region: CASGTNPSYEQYF. DNA of the CDR3: TGTGCCAGCGGGACAAACCCCTCCTACGAGCAGTACTTC.

V and J are TRBV7-9 and TRBJ1-2; maybe TRBD1 (5 bases). The CDR3 has 14 residues. Germline V gene lookup returns CDR1 SEHNR and CDR2 FQNEAQ (reference sequence). The ends were cut back, 3 bases at V and 0 bases at J, with 8 bases in the middle. The CDR3, as DNA: TGTGCCAGCAGCTTCGCAGGGTCTAACTATGGCTACACCTTC. It translates to CASSFAGSNYGYTF.

V gene TRBV9 combines with J gene TRBJ2-2, with 11 bases fitting TRBD2. V shed 2 bases, J shed 3 bases, and the junction held 3 bases outside the gene matches. There are 16 residues in the CDR3. Germline V CDR1 and CDR2: SGDLS, YYNGEE. In nucleotides, the CDR3 is TGTGCCAGCAGCGTGACTAGCGGGGTATACACCGGGGAGCTGTTTTTT. Translated, it gives CASSVTSGVYTGELFF.

CDR3 bases: TGTGCCAGCAACGTCGGGTCTGCGAACACCGGGGAGCTGTTTTTT. It translates to CASNVGSANTGELFF. The V gene is TRBV7-9, the J gene TRBJ2-2; no firm D call. Germline CDR1 SEHNR, CDR2 FQNEAQ (reference sequence). This CDR3 has 15 amino acids. The V and J ends lost 7 bases and 0 bases respectively, with 12 bases between them.

This clone was recorded only once. The chain joins TRBV28 to TRBJ2-7, with 7 bases lining up with TRBD1. V shed 6 bases, J shed 2 bases, and the junction held 10 bases outside the gene matches. Germline loops: CDR1 MDHEN, CDR2 SYDVKM. CDR3 size: 15 residues. This CDR3 is CASSPTTGFTYEQYF. As DNA, the CDR3 is TGTGCCAGCAGCCCAACGACAGGGTTTACCTACGAGCAGTACTTC.

CDR3 in amino acids: CASSLVPDTSYEQYF. CDR3 DNA: TGTGCCAGCAGCTTAGTTCCCGACACCTCCTACGAGCAGTACTTC. This chain uses TRBV7-2 with TRBJ2-7; D remains ambiguous. The germline CDR1 and CDR2 sequences are SGHTA and FQGNSA. The V end was cut by 1 base, the J end by 0 bases, with 10 bases between. This CDR3 has 15 residues.

The rearrangement links TRBV13 to TRBJ1-1; 7 bases align to TRBD1. Germline V gene lookup returns CDR1 PRHDT and CDR2 FYEKMQ (reference sequence). After removal of 5 bases from V and 11 bases from J, the junction contained 8 bases not matched to a gene. The CDR3 loop spans 12 amino acids. CDR3 nucleotide sequence: TGTGCCAGCAGCCTCGGACAGGCCCGGGCTTTCTTT. It encodes CASSLGQARAFF.

This CDR3 reads CASSPDRQTQYF. The CDR3 DNA follows: TGTGCCAGCAGTCCGGACAGACAGACCCAGTACTTC. The chain uses TRBV6-1 and TRBJ2-5, with a possible D match to TRBD1 (6 bases). Germline-derived CDR1 and CDR2 are MNHNS and SASEGT. V lost 5 bases and J 6 bases, leaving 10 bases between the germline ends. This CDR3 spans 12 amino acids.

The chain combines TRBV5-1 with TRBJ2-5, with TRBD1 matching 8 bases. After removal of 0 bases from V and 4 bases from J, the junction contained 2 bases not matched to a gene. CDR1 and CDR2 (germline): SGHRS, YFSETQ. The CDR3 sequence is 14 residues long. CDR3 sequence (DNA): TGCGCCAGCAGCTTGGAGGGGACAGGAGAGACCCAGTACTTC. This gives the protein CASSLEGTGETQYF.

This chain uses TRBV2 with TRBJ1-1, with D possibly matching TRBD1 (6 bases). In germline, CDR1 is SNHLY, CDR2 FYNNEI. V was trimmed by 7 bases and J by 11 bases, leaving 23 bases between them. The CDR3 is made up of 14 amino acids. The CDR3: CASIPLGALRGAFF. CDR3 DNA: TGTGCCAGCATCCCCCTGGGGGCATTGCGGGGGGCTTTCTTT.

Note on this clone: A read error may account for a junction end that differs from germline. V usage is TRBV2 and J usage is TRBJ1-2, with D perhaps matching TRBD1 (6 bases). The CDR3 totals 15 residues. CDR1 and CDR2 from the germline V gene are SNHLY and FYNNEI. The DNA for the CDR3 is TGTGCCAGCAGAGAAGGCAGGGGAAGGATTAGGGGCTACACCTTC. This translates into CASREGRGRIRGYTF. Complete variable domain (other parts from reference TRBV2 and TRBJ1-2): EPEVTQTPSHQVTQMGQEVILRCVPISNHLYFYWYRQILGQKVEFLVSFYNNEISEKSEIFDDQFSVERPDGSNFTLKIRSTKLEDSAMYFCASREGRGRIRGYTFGSGTRLTVV.

The chain is built from TRBV7-3 and TRBJ1-2; D is unclear. V was cut by 3 bases and J by 10 bases, with 9 bases left in between. Germline V CDR1 and CDR2: SGHTA, FQGTGA. This CDR3 has 11 amino acids. For the CDR3, the DNA is TGTGCCAGCAGCTTTCCGGGGAACTACACCTTC. Its protein product is CASSFPGNYTF.

The count of this clone is one. The V and J genes are TRBV28 and TRBJ2-7; D is uncertain. Trimming left V 1 base short and J 5 bases short, with 3 bases between. The CDR3 runs to 11 residues. Germline-derived CDR1 and CDR2 are MDHEN and SYDVKM. CDR3 sequence reads: CASSLLDEQYF. The CDR3, as DNA: TGTGCCAGCAGTTTATTAGACGAGCAGTACTTC.